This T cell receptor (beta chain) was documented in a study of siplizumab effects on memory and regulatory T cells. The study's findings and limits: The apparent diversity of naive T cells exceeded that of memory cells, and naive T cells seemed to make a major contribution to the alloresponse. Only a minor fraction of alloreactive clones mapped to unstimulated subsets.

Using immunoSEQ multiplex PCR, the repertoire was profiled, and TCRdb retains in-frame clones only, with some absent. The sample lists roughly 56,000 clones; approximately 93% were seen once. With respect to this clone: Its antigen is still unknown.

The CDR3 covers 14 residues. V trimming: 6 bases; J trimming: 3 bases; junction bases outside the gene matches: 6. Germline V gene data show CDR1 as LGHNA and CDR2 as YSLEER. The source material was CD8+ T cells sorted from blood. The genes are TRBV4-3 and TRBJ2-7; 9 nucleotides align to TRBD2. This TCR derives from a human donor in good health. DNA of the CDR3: TGCGCCAGCAGTCCCGGGACTAGCAGCTACGAGCAGTACTTC. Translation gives CASSPGTSSYEQYF.